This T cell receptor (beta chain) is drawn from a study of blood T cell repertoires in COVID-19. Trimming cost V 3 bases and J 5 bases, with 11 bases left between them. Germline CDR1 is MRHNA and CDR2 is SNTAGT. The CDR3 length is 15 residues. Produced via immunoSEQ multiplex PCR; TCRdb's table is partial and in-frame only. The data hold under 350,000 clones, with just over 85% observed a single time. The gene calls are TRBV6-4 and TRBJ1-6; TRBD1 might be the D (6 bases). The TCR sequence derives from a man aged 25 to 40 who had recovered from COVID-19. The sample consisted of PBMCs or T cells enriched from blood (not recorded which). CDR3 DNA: TGTGCCAGCAGTGAAGGGTCAGGGGATAATTCACCCCTCCACTTT. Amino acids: CASSEGSGDNSPLHF.